Presented here are 19 T cell receptor beta chains from one specimen sequenced in a study of cytomegalovirus exposure and HLA in healthy donors. 60 Vbeta and 13 Jbeta primers were used in PCR. The repertoire was sequenced with immunoSEQ multiplex PCR; TCRdb's copy has only in-frame clones and lacks some. The table shows some 51,000 clones, with roughly 70% occurring only once. Sequenced sample: PBMCs. These receptors originate from a man between 40 and 49 years old in good health and CMV-seropositive.

This clone was recorded only once. The V call is TRBV14, the J call TRBJ2-1, with D possibly TRBD1 on 7 matching bases. The CDR3 has 16 amino acids. The germline V gene has CDR1 SGHDN and CDR2 FVKESK. V shed 5 bases and J shed 2 bases, with 16 bases lying between them. The CDR3 coding sequence is TGTGCCAGCAGCTTACGGACAGGACTAACCTACAATGAGCAGTTCTTC. It specifies CASSLRTGLTYNEQFF.

The genes are TRBV5-1 and TRBJ2-1, with 9 bases that match TRBD2. The germline V gene has CDR1 SGHRS and CDR2 YFSETQ. The CDR3 is 15 residues long. J was trimmed by 1 base and V by 1 base; bases with no gene match: 0. This CDR3 is CASSLTSGSYNEQFF. The CDR3 DNA follows: TGCGCCAGCAGCTTGACTAGCGGGTCCTACAATGAGCAGTTCTTC. Drawing the rest from reference TRBV5-1 and TRBJ2-1, the complete variable domain is KAGVTQTPRYLIKTRGQQVTLSCSPISGHRSVSWYQQTPGQGLQFLFEYFSETQRNKGNFPGRFSGRQFSNSRSEMNVSTLELGDSALYLCASSLTSGSYNEQFFGPGTRLTVL.

This sequence joins TRBV4-2 and TRBJ1-1; 8 bases are shared with TRBD1. This CDR3 region has 14 residues. V shed 4 bases and J 6 bases; nucleotides not matched to a gene: 7. The germline V gene has CDR1 LGHNA and CDR2 YNFKEQ. CDR3 in amino acids: CASSRGTGASEAFF. DNA for the CDR3: TGTGCCAGCAGCCGGGGGACAGGAGCGTCTGAAGCTTTCTTT.

V and J are TRBV5-1 and TRBJ2-7, with 15 bases fitting TRBD2. This CDR3 contains 16 residues. After removal of 3 bases from V and 3 bases from J, the junction contained 4 bases not matched to a gene. Per germline, CDR1 SGHRS and CDR2 YFSETQ. As DNA, the CDR3 is TGCGCCAGCAGCTCAGGGACTAGCGGGGGGTTCTACGAGCAGTACTTC. Translation: CASSSGTSGGFYEQYF.

This chain joins TRBV18 and TRBJ2-5; 9 bases map to TRBD2. The junction had 3 bases not matched to a gene; V was cut back by 3 bases and J by 1 base. In germline, CDR1 is KGHSH, CDR2 LQKENI. The CDR3 runs to 15 residues. The CDR3 here is CASSPASGVQETQYF. The CDR3, as DNA: TGTGCCAGCTCACCTGCTAGCGGGGTCCAAGAGACCCAGTACTTC.

V and J are TRBV6-1 and TRBJ1-2; TRBD1 agrees at 7 bases. V shed 10 bases, J shed 6 bases, and the junction held 8 bases outside the gene matches. Germline CDR1 MNHNS, CDR2 SASEGT. The CDR3 length is 12 residues. CDR3 region: CATLGQTHGYTF. The CDR3 DNA follows: TGTGCCACCCTGGGACAGACCCATGGCTACACCTTC.

V usage is TRBV6-5 and J usage is TRBJ1-2; TRBD1 matches 7 bases. Germline V gene data show CDR1 as MNHEY and CDR2 as SVGAGI. V lost 6 bases to trimming and J lost 4 bases; unmatched junction nucleotides: 2. The length of the CDR3 is 12 residues. CDR3 sequence (DNA): TGTGCCAGCAGACAGGGGAGCTATGGCTACACCTTC. The encoded protein is CASRQGSYGYTF.

This chain joins TRBV7-9 and TRBJ2-3; D call uncertain. The CDR3 is made up of 14 amino acids. Germline V gene lookup returns CDR1 SEHNR and CDR2 FQNEAQ (reference sequence). V lost 5 bases and J 1 base, leaving 10 bases between the germline ends. For the CDR3, the DNA is TGTGCCAGCAGCATCGCTGCGGGCACAGATACGCAGTATTTT. It is translated as CASSIAAGTDTQYF.

The V and J genes are TRBV15 and TRBJ1-1; the match to TRBD1 covers 7 bases. Germline V gene data show CDR1 as LNHNV and CDR2 as YYDKDF (reference sequence). V dropped 7 bases and J dropped 6; count of bases not matched to a gene: 11. This CDR3 has 14 residues. CDR3 nucleotides: TGTGCCACCAAGCGAAACCGACAGGGACCTGAAGCTTTCTTT. Its protein is CATKRNRQGPEAFF.

The V and J genes are TRBV27 and TRBJ1-1; perhaps TRBD1 as D (6 bases). Germline loops: CDR1 MNHEY, CDR2 SMNVEV (reference sequence). This CDR3 has 14 residues. Trimming pared 6 bases from V and 1 base from J, leaving 12 bases between. CDR3 DNA sequence: TGTGCCAGCAGCTTACAGGGAGGGAACACTGAAGCTTTCTTT. This translates into CASSLQGGNTEAFF.

This chain's CDR3 is CASRLGGNYGYTF. In DNA form, the CDR3 reads TGTGCCAGCAGACTTGGAGGGAACTATGGCTACACCTTC. The chain uses TRBV2 and TRBJ1-2; the D is unclear. Germline V gives CDR1 SNHLY, CDR2 FYNNEI. CDR3 length: 13 residues. V was clipped by 6 bases and J by 2 bases, with 10 bases between them. Complete variable domain (other parts from reference TRBV2 and TRBJ1-2): EPEVTQTPSHQVTQMGQEVILRCVPISNHLYFYWYRQILGQKVEFLVSFYNNEISEKSEIFDDQFSVERPDGSNFTLKIRSTKLEDSAMYFCASRLGGNYGYTFGSGTRLTVV.

This clone has just a few counts. The CDR3 DNA follows: TGTGCCATCAGAGACGGGTTCAATCAGCCCCAGCATTTT. It translates to CAIRDGFNQPQHF. The chain has TRBV2 and TRBJ1-5, with D uncertain. V lost 10 bases and J 3 bases, leaving 13 bases between the germline ends. This CDR3 is 13 amino acids long. Per germline, CDR1 SNHLY and CDR2 FYNNEI.

This clone was found once. V gene TRBV9 combines with J gene TRBJ1-1; D gene ambiguous. Germline loops: CDR1 SGDLS, CDR2 YYNGEE. Trimming removed 5 bases from V and 0 bases from J, with 20 bases in between. The CDR3 covers 17 residues. Here the CDR3 DNA reads TGTGCCAGCAGTCTAGGACTGGTGGGTTCCATGAACACTGAAGCTTTCTTT. Its translation is CASSLGLVGSMNTEAFF.

Only one count was recorded for this clone. The rearrangement joins TRBV9 to TRBJ1-5; D is uncertain. This CDR3 comprises 14 residues. V lost 0 bases and J 5 bases, leaving 9 bases between the germline ends. CDR1 is SGDLS and CDR2 is YYNGEE in the germline V gene. The CDR3 region has the DNA TGTGCCAGCAGCGTAGGCCCGAGAGATCAGCCCCAGCATTTT. It translates to CASSVGPRDQPQHF.

The chain employs TRBV10-3 and TRBJ2-6; the D is unclear. CDR1 and CDR2 (germline): ENHRY, SYGVKD. The CDR3 covers 17 residues. Deletions cut 0 bases from V and 0 bases from J, with 9 bases between. CDR3 sequence (DNA): TGTGCCATCAGTGAGTCGCAGGAAGGCTCTGGGGCCAACGTCCTGACTTTC. This encodes CAISESQEGSGANVLTF.

V and J are TRBV9 and TRBJ1-6, with unresolved D. V dropped 3 bases and J dropped 0 bases, with 10 bases sitting between them. The CDR3 extends over 16 amino acids. Germline lookup yields CDR1 SGDLS and CDR2 YYNGEE. CDR3 region: CASSERLSSYNSPLHF. DNA of the CDR3: TGTGCCAGCAGCGAAAGACTAAGCTCCTATAATTCACCCCTCCACTTT.

V and J are TRBV5-4 and TRBJ1-1, with a possible D match to TRBD1 (5 bases). Trimming stripped 0 bases from V and 1 base from J, with 10 bases between. This CDR3 is 15 amino acids long. CDR1 is SGHNT and CDR2 is YYREEE in the germline V gene (reference sequence). CDR3 in DNA: TGTGCCAGCAGCTTGGGCGGGGGTCAGAACACTGAAGCTTTCTTT. It specifies CASSLGGGQNTEAFF.

The chain recombines TRBV19 with TRBJ2-6; tentative D call: TRBD1 (6 bases). This CDR3 is 14 amino acids long. Trimming left V 6 bases short and J 2 bases short, with 8 bases between. CDR1 and CDR2 (germline): LNHDA, SQIVND (reference sequence). CDR3: CASRNRAGANVLTF. CDR3 coding DNA: TGTGCCAGTAGGAACAGGGCTGGGGCCAACGTCCTGACTTTC.

This clone was counted a single time. The CDR3 DNA sequence: TGCGCCAGCAGCCCGAACGTACCTCCGGGTGAGACCCAGTACTTC. It translates to CASSPNVPPGETQYF. The rearrangement links TRBV5-1 to TRBJ2-5; no firm D call. Between the trimmed V and J ends, which lost 4 bases and 5 bases, there was a span of 18 bases. The germline V gene has CDR1 SGHRS and CDR2 YFSETQ. The length of the CDR3 is 15 residues. Full variable domain (outside the CDR3, taken from reference TRBV5-1 and TRBJ2-5): KAGVTQTPRYLIKTRGQQVTLSCSPISGHRSVSWYQQTPGQGLQFLFEYFSETQRNKGNFPGRFSGRQFSNSRSEMNVSTLELGDSALYLCASSPNVPPGETQYFGPGTRLLVL.